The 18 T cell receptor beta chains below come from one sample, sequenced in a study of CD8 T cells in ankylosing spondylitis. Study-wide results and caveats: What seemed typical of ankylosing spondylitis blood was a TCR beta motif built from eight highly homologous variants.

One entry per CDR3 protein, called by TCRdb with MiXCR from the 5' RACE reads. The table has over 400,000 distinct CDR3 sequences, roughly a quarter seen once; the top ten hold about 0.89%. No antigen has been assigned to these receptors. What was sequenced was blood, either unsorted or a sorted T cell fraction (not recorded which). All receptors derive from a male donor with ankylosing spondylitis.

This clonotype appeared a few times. CDR3 sequence (DNA): TGTGCCAGCACCCTAAGGGCAGGGGCGGATACCGGGGAGCTGTTTTTT. Translation gives CASTLRAGADTGELFF. The V gene is TRBV7-8, the J gene TRBJ2-2; D may be TRBD1 (6 bases). The CDR3 is 16 residues long. Trimming cost V 7 bases and J 5 bases, with 20 bases left between them. The V gene's germline CDR1 is SGHVS and CDR2 FQNEAQ.

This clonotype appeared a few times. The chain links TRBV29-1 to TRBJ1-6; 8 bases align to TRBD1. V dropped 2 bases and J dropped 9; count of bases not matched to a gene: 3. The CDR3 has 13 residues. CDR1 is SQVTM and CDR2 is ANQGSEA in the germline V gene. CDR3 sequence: CSVETGGGSPLHF. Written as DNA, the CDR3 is TGCAGCGTTGAAACAGGGGGTGGTTCACCCCTCCACTTT.

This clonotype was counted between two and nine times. The CDR3 coding sequence is TGTGCCAGCAGCCCGCTATCGGGACCTTCCTACGAGCAGTACGTC. This sequence encodes CASSPLSGPSYEQYV. The chain links TRBV7-8 to TRBJ2-7; either TRBD1 or TRBD2 may fit D (5 bases each). This CDR3 contains 15 residues. From germline, CDR1 is SGHVS and CDR2 FQNEAQ. V dropped 5 bases and J dropped 1 base, with 15 bases sitting between them.

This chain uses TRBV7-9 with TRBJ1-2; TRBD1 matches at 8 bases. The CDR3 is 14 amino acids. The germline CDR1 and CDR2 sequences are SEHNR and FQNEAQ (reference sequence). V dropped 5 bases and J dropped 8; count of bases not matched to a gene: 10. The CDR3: CASSPRTGLGGYTF. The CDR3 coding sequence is TGTGCCAGCAGCCCACGGACAGGGCTAGGAGGCTACACCTTC.

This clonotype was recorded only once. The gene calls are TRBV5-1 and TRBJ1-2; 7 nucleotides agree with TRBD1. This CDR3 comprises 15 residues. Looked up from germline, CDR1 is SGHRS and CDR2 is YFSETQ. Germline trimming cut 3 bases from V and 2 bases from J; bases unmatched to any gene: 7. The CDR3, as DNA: TGCGCCAGCAGCTCAAACCCACAGGGGAACTATGGCTACACCTTC. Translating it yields CASSSNPQGNYGYTF.

The CDR3 nucleotides are TGCGCCAGCAGCATAGCGGGGGGAGATTACAATGAGCAGTTCTTC. Amino acids: CASSIAGGDYNEQFF. The chain couples TRBV5-1 to TRBJ2-1, with 10 bases identical to TRBD2. There are 15 residues in the CDR3. The J segment lost 4 bases and the V segment lost 4 bases, leaving 5 bases of the junction unmatched. CDR1 is SGHRS, CDR2 YFSETQ, per germline.

The DNA of the CDR3 is TGTGCCACCAGCAGAGATCGATGGGGGGCGCAGTTCTTC. Its translation is CATSRDRWGAQFF. The rearrangement joins TRBV15 to TRBJ2-1; D may be TRBD1 or TRBD2 (6 bases each). Germline assignment: CDR1 LNHNV and CDR2 YYDKDF (reference sequence). V lost 0 bases to trimming and J lost 12 bases, with 12 bases between them. The CDR3 is 13 amino acids.

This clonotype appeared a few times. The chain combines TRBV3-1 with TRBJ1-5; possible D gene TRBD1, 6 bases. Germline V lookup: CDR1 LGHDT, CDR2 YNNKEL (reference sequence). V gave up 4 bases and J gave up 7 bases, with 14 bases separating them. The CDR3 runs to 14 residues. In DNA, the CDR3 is TGTGCCAGCAGCCTGGGGGGGCCTGAACAGCCCCAGCATTTT. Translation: CASSLGGPEQPQHF.

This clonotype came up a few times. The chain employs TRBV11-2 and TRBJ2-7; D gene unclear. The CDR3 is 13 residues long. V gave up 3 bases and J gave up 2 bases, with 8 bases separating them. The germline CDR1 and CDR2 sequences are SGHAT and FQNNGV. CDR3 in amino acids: CASSLTFAYEQYV. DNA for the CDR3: TGTGCCAGCAGCTTGACATTCGCCTACGAGCAGTACGTC.

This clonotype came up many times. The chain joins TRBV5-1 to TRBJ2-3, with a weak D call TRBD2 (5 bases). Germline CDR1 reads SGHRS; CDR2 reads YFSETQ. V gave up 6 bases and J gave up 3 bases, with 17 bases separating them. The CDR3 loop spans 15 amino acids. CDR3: CASTPDGIGTDTQYF. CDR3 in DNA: TGCGCCAGCACTCCGGACGGGATTGGGACAGATACGCAGTATTTT.

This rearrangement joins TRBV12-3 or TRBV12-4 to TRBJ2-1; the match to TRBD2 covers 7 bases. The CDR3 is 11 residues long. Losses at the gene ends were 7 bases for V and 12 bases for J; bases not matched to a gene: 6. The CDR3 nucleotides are TGTGCCAGCACCCCAACTAGCGCGCAGTTCTTC. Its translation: CASTPTSAQFF.

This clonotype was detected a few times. The CDR3 DNA is TGCGCCAGCAGCTTGATTGGTGGCCGCCCACGCTACAATGAGCAGTTCTTC. This encodes CASSLIGGRPRYNEQFF. The chain joins TRBV5-1 to TRBJ2-1; D remains ambiguous. The length of the CDR3 is 17 residues. Germline CDR1 is SGHRS and CDR2 is YFSETQ. The ends were cut back, 1 base at V and 3 bases at J, with 17 bases in the middle.

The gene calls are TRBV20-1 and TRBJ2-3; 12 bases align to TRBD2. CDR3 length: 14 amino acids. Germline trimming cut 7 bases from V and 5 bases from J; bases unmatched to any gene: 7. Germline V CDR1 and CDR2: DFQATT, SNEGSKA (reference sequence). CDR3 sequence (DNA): TGCAGTGGCCCGACTAGCGGGAGTAGAGATACGCAGTATTTT. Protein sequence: CSGPTSGSRDTQYF.

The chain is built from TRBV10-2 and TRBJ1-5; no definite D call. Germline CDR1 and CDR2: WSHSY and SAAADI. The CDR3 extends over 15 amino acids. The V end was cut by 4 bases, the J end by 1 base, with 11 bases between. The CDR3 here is CASSGLQTSNQPQHF. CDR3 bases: TGCGCCAGCAGTGGCTTGCAGACCAGCAATCAGCCCCAGCATTTT.

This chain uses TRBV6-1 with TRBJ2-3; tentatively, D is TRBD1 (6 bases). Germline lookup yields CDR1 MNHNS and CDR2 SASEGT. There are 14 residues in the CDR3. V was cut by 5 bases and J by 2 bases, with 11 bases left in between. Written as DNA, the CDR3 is TGTGCCAGCAGTCCTGGACAGATCACAGATACGCAGTATTTT. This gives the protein CASSPGQITDTQYF.

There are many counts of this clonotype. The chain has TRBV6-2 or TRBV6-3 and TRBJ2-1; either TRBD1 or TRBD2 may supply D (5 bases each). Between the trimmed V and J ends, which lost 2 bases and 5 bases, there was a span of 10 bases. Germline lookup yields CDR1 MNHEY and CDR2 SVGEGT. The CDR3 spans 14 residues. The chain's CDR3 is CASSYVRGNNEQFF. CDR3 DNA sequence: TGTGCCAGCAGTTACGTACGGGGCAACAATGAGCAGTTCTTC.

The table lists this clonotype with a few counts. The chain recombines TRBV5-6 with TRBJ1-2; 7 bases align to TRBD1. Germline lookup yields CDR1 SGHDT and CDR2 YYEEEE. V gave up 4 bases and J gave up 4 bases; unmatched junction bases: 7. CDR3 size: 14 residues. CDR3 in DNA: TGTGCCAGCAGCGGAGACAGGGCCGGCTATGGCTACACCTTC. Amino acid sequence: CASSGDRAGYGYTF. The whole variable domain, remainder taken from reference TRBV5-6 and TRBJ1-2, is DAGVTQSPTHLIKTRGQQVTLRCSPKSGHDTVSWYQQALGQGPQFIFQYYEEEERQRGNFPDRFSGHQFPNYSSELNVNALLLGDSALYLCASSGDRAGYGYTFGSGTRLTVV.

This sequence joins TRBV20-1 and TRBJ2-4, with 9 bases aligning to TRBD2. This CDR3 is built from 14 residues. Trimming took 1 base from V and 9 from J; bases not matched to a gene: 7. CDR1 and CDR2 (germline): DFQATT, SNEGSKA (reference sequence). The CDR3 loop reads CSARVAGEAGIQYF. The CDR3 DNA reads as TGCAGTGCTAGAGTAGCGGGAGAGGCGGGCATTCAGTACTTC.